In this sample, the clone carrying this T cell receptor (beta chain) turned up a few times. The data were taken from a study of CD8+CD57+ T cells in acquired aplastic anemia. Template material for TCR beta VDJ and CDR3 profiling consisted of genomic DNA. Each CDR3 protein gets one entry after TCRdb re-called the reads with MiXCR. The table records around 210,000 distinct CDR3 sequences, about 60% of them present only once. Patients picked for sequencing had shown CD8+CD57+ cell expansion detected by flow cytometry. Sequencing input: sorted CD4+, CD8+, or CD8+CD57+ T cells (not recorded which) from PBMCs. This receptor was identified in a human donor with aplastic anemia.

The chain's CDR3 is CATSSSSAGNSYNEQFF. The DNA of the CDR3 is TGTGCCACCAGCAGCTCGAGTGCCGGGAACTCCTACAATGAGCAGTTCTTC. This chain connects TRBV15 to TRBJ2-1, with TRBD2 as a possible D gene (5 bases). V gave up 3 bases and J gave up 0 bases, with 15 bases separating them. CDR1 LNHNV and CDR2 YYDKDF come from the germline V gene (reference sequence). This CDR3 has 17 amino acids.